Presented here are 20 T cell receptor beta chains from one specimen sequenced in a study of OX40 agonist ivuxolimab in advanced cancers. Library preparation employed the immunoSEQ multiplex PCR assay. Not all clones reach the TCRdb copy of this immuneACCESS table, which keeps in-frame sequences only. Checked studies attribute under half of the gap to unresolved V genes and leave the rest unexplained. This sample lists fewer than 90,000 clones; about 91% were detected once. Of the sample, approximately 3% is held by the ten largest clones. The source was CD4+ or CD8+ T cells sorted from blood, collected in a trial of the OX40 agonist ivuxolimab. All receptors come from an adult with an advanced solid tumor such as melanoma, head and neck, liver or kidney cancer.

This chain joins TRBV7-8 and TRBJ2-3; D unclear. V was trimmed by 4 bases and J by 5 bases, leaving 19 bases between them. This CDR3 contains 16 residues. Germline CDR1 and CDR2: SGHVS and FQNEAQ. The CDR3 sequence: CASSSPQLHQIDTQYF. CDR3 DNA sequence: TGTGCCAGCAGCTCACCCCAACTACACCAAATAGATACGCAGTATTTT.

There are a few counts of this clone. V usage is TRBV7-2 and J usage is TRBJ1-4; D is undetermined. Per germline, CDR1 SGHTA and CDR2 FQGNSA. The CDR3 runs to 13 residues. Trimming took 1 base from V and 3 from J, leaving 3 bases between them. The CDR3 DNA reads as TGTGCCAGCAGCTTAGATCCTAATGAAAAACTGTTTTTT. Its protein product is CASSLDPNEKLFF.

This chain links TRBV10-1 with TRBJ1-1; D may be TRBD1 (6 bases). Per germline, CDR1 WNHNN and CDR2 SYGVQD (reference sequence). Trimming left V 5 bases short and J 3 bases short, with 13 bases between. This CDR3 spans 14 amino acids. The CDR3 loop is CASSSNREDTEAFF. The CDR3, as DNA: TGCGCCAGCAGTTCAAACAGGGAAGACACTGAAGCTTTCTTT.

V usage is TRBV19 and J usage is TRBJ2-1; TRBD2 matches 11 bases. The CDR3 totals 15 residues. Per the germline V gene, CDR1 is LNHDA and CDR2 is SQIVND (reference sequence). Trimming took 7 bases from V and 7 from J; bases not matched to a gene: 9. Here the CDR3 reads CASNPTSGRPNEQFF. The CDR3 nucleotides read TGTGCCAGTAACCCAACTAGCGGGAGACCGAATGAGCAGTTCTTC.

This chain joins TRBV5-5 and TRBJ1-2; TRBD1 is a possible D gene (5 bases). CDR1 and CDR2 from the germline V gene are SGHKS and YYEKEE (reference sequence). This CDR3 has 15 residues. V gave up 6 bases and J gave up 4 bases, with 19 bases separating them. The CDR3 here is CASTSSGPRGYGYTF. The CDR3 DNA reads TGTGCCAGCACCTCCTCGGGGCCGAGGGGCTATGGCTACACCTTC.

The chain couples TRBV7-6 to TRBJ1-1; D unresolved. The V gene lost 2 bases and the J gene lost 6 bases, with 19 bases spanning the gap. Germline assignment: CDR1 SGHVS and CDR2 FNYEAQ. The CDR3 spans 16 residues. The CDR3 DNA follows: TGTGCCAGCAGCTTACCGATTAGTGGATGTAGGCCTGAAGCTTTCTTT. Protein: CASSLPISGCRPEAFF.

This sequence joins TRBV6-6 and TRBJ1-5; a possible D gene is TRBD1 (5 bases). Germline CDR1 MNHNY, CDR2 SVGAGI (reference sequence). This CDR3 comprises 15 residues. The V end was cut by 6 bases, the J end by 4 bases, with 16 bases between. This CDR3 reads CASRENQGGNQPQHF. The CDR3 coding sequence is TGTGCCAGCAGGGAGAATCAGGGAGGGAATCAGCCCCAGCATTTT.

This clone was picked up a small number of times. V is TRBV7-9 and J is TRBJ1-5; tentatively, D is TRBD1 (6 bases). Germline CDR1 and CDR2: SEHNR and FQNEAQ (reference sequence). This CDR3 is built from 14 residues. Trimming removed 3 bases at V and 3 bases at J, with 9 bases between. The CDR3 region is CASSFTGSNQPQHF. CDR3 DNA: TGTGCCAGCAGCTTCACAGGGTCCAATCAGCCCCAGCATTTT.

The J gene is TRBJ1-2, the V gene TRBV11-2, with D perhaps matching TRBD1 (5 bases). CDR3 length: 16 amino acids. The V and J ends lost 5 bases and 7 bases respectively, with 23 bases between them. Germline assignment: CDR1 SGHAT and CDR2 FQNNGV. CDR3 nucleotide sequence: TGTGCCAGCAGCCAAGGAAGGGAAGGGCCCGGGGGTGGCTACACCTTC. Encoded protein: CASSQGREGPGGGYTF.

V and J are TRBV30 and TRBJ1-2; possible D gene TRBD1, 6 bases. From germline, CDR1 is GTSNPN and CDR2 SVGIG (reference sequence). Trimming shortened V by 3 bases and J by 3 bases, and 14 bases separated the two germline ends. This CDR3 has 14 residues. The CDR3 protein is CAWRDQGTYYGYTF. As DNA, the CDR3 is TGTGCCTGGAGAGACCAGGGGACCTACTATGGCTACACCTTC.

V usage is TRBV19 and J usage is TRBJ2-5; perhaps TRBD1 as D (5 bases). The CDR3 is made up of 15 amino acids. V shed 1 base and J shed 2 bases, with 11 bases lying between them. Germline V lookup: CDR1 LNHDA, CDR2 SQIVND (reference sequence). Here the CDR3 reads CASSIGLGRQETQYF. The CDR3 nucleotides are TGTGCCAGTAGTATAGGGTTGGGGCGGCAAGAGACCCAGTACTTC.

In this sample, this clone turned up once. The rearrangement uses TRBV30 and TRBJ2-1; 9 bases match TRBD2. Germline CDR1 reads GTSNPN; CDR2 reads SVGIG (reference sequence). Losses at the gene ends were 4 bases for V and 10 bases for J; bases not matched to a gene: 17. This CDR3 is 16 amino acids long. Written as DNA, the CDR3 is TGTGCCTGGAATGGGCCGTGGCGGGGGGGCCTTACCGAGCAGTTCTTC. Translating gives CAWNGPWRGGLTEQFF.

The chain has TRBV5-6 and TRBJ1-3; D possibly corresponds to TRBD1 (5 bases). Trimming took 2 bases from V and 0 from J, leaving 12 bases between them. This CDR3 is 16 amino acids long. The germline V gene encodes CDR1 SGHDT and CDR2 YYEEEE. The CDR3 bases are TGTGCCAGCAGCTTCGGGGGGACTCACTCTGGAAACACCATATATTTT. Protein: CASSFGGTHSGNTIYF.

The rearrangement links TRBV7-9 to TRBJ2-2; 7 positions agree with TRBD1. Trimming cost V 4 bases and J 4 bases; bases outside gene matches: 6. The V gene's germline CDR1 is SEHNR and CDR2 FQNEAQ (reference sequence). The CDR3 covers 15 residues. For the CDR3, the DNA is TGTGCCAGCAGCTCGCCCGCAGGGGGCACCGGGGAGCTGTTTTTT. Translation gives CASSSPAGGTGELFF.

The CDR3 DNA reads TGCGCCAGCAGCTTGGTGCCAACGGGGGTTGACGGGGAGCTGTTTTTT. It yields the protein CASSLVPTGVDGELFF. This sequence joins TRBV5-1 and TRBJ2-2; D is perhaps TRBD2 (6 bases). CDR3 length equals 16 residues. Germline V gene data show CDR1 as SGHRS and CDR2 as YFSETQ. V lost 0 bases, J lost 7 bases, and 16 bases lay in between.

CDR3 DNA sequence: TGTGCCAGCAGCCTCGGGACGTATAATTCACCCCTCCACTTT. Translating gives CASSLGTYNSPLHF. The rearrangement joins TRBV7-2 to TRBJ1-6; possible D gene TRBD1, 5 bases. Trimming cost V 5 bases and J 4 bases, with 9 bases left between them. The CDR3 contains 14 residues. The germline gives CDR1 SGHTA, CDR2 FQGNSA.

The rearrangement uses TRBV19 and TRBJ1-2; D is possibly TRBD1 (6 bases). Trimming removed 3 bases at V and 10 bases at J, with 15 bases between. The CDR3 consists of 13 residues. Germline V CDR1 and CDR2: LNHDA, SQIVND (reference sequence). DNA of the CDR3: TGTGCCAGTAGTATCCCCCTCGGACAGACCTACACCTTC. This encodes CASSIPLGQTYTF.

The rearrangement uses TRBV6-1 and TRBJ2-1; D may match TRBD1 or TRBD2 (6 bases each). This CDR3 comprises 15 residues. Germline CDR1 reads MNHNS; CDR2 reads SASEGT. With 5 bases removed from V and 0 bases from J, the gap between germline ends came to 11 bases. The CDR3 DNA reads TGTGCCAGCAGTCGGGGGACAATCTCCTACAATGAGCAGTTCTTC. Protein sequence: CASSRGTISYNEQFF.

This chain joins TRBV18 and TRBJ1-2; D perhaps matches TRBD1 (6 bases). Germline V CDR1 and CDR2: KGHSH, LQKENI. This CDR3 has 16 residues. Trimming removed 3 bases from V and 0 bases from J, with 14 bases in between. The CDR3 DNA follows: TGTGCCAGCTCACCGGGGGCCCTTAGTACTAACTATGGCTACACCTTC. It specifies CASSPGALSTNYGYTF.

CDR3 residues: CASSDSDRDEKLFF. For the CDR3, the DNA is TGCGCCAGCAGTGACTCGGACAGGGATGAAAAACTGTTTTTT. V and J are TRBV10-2 and TRBJ1-4; 8 positions match TRBD1. V was pared by 3 bases and J by 6 bases, with 3 bases of the junction left unmatched. CDR3 length: 14 residues. Looked up from germline, CDR1 is WSHSY and CDR2 is SAAADI.